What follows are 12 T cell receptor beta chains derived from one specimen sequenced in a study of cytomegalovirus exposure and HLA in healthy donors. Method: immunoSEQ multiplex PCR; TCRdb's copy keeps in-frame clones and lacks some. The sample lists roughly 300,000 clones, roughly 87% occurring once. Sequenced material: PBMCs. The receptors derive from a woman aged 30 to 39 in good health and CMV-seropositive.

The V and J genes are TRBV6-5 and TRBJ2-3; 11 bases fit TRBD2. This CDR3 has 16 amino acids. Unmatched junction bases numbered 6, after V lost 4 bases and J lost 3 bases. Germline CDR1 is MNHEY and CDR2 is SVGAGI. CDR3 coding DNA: TGTGCCAGCAGTTCATTCCTAGCGGGAGGTACAGATACGCAGTATTTT. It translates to CASSSFLAGGTDTQYF.

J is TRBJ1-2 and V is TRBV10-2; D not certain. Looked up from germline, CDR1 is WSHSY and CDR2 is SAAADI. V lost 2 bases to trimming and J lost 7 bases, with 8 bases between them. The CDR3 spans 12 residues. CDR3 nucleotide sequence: TGCGCCAGCAGTGAGCCGGCACGTGGCTACACCTTC. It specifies CASSEPARGYTF.

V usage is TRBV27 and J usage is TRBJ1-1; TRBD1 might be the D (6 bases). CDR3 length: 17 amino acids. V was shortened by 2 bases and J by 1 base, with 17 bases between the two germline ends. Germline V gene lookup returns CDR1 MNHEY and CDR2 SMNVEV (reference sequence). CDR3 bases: TGTGCCAGCAGTTTACGGGCCAGGGGTGGATCGAACACTGAAGCTTTCTTT. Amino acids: CASSLRARGGSNTEAFF.

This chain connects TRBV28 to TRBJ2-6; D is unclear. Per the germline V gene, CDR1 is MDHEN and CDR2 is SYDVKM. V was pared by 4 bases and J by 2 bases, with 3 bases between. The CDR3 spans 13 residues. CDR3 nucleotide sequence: TGTGCCAGCAGTTCACCTGGGGCCAACGTCCTGACTTTC. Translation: CASSSPGANVLTF.

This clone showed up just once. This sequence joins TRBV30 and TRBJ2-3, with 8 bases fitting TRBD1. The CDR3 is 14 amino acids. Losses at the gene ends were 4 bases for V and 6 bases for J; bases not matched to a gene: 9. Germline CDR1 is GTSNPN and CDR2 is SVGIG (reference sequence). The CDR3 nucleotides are TGTGCCTGGAAAGACAGGGGAGGTCGGGATACGCAGTATTTT. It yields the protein CAWKDRGGRDTQYF. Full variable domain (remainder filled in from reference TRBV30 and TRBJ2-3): SQTIHQWPATLVQPVGSPLSLECTVEGTSNPNLYWYRQAAGRGLQLLFYSVGIGQISSEVPQNLSASRPQDRQFILSSKKLLLSDSGFYLCAWKDRGGRDTQYFGPGTRLTVL.

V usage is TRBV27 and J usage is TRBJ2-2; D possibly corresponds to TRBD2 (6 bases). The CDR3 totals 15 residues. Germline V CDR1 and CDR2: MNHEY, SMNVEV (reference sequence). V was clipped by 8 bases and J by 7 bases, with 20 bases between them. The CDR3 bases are TGTGCCAGCCGCTCCCCGGGCGGGAAAGGCGGGGAGCTGTTTTTT. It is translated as CASRSPGGKGGELFF.

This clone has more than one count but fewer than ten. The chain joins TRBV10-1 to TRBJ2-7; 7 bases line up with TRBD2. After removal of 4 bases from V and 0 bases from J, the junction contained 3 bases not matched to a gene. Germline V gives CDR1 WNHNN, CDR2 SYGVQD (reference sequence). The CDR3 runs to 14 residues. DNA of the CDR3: TGCGCCAGCAGTGCGCTAGCGGCCTCCTACGAGCAGTACTTC. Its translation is CASSALAASYEQYF.

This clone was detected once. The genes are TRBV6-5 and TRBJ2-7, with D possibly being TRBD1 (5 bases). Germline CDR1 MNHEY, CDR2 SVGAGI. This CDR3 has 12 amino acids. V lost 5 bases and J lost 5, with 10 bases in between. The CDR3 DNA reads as TGTGCCAGCAGTAAGGGGAAGCACGAGCAGTACTTC. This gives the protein CASSKGKHEQYF.

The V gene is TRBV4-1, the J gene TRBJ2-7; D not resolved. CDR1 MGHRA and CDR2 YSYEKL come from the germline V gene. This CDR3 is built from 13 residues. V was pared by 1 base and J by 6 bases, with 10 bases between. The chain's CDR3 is CASSQGTRGEQYF. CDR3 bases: TGCGCCAGCAGCCAAGGTACGAGAGGCGAGCAGTACTTC.

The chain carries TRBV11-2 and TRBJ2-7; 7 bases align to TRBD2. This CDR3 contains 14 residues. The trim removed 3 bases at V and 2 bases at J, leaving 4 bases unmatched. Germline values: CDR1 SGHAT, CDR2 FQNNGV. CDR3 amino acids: CASSLGGRPYEQYF. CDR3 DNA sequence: TGTGCCAGCAGCTTGGGAGGGAGACCCTACGAGCAGTACTTC.

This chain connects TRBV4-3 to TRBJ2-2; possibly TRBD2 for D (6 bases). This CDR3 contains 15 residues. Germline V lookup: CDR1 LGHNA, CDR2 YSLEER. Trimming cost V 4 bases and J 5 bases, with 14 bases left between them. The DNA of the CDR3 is TGCGCCAGCAGCCTCGAGGAGGGACTGACCGGGGAGCTGTTTTTT. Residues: CASSLEEGLTGELFF.

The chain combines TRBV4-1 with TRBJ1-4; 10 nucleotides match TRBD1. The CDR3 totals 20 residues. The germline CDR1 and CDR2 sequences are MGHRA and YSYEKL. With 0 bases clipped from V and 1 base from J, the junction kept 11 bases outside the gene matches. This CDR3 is CASSQDNEGQGFVTNEKLFF. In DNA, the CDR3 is TGCGCCAGCAGCCAAGATAATGAGGGACAGGGGTTCGTAACTAATGAAAAACTGTTTTTT.